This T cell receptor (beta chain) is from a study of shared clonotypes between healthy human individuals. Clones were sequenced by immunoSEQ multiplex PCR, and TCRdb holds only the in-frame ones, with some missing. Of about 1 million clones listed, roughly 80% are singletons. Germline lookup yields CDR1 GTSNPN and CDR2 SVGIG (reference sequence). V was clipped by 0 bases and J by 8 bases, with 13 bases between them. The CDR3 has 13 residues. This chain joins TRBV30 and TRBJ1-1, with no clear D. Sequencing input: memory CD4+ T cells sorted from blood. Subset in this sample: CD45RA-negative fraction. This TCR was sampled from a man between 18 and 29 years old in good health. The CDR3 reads CAWSVLTSDEAFF. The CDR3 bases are TGTGCCTGGAGTGTTTTGACATCGGACGAAGCTTTCTTT.